The 29 T cell receptor beta chains listed next were all sequenced from one sample in a study of T cells in Graves' hyperthyroidism and ophthalmopathy. Researchers amplified the TCR beta CDR3 regions from RNA transcripts. The study used the HTBI primer set for a first-round RT-PCR of the TCR CDR3. TCRdb re-called the multiplex PCR reads through MiXCR, storing one row per CDR3 protein. The profile shows a few hundred thousand distinct CDR3 sequences, roughly 15% of them singletons. The sequenced material came from blood. The receptor source for this set is a woman in her late teens or twenties with Graves' hyperthyroidism.

This clonotype was detected many times. The gene calls are TRBV11-1 and TRBJ2-2; no clear D gene. The CDR3 contains 13 residues. The germline V gene has CDR1 SGHAT and CDR2 FQDESV (reference sequence). Trimming left V 4 bases short and J 6 bases short, with 9 bases between. CDR3: CASSSRTAGELFF. Here the CDR3 DNA reads TGTGCCAGCAGCTCACGGACCGCCGGGGAGCTGTTTTTT.

Only a few counts were recorded for this clonotype. The gene calls are TRBV7-2 and TRBJ2-1, with 12 bases identical to TRBD2. The CDR3 loop spans 15 amino acids. Trimming took 7 bases from V and 12 from J; bases not matched to a gene: 13. Germline lookup yields CDR1 SGHTA and CDR2 FQGNSA. The CDR3 DNA reads TGTGCCAGCAACCCGACTAGCGGGAGAACCTCTGGGCAGTTCTTC. Its protein product is CASNPTSGRTSGQFF.

This clonotype was seen at least ten times. The genes are TRBV5-1 and TRBJ2-7; D may be TRBD2 (5 bases). Germline CDR1 and CDR2: SGHRS and YFSETQ. The CDR3 contains 16 residues. The V end was cut by 1 base, the J end by 3 bases, with 17 bases between. The CDR3 here is CASSLTPGGSDYEQYF. CDR3 nucleotide sequence: TGCGCCAGCAGCTTGACGCCCGGTGGTAGCGACTACGAGCAGTACTTC. Full variable domain (rest looked up from reference TRBV5-1 and TRBJ2-7): KAGVTQTPRYLIKTRGQQVTLSCSPISGHRSVSWYQQTPGQGLQFLFEYFSETQRNKGNFPGRFSGRQFSNSRSEMNVSTLELGDSALYLCASSLTPGGSDYEQYFGPGTRLTVT.

A few counts support this clonotype. This may be a read error: a much more frequent sequence differs by one nucleotide. Lacking the conserved final phenylalanine or tryptophan, this CDR3 likely reflects a read error. The chain carries TRBV3-1 and TRBJ1-1, with D possibly matching TRBD1 (6 bases). Germline CDR1 reads LGHDT; CDR2 reads YNNKEL (reference sequence). V lost 4 bases and J 4 bases, leaving 19 bases between the germline ends. This CDR3 comprises 16 residues. CDR3 sequence (DNA): TGTGCCAGCAGCCCCCGGCTGGGGGCCATTGTCACTGAAGCTTTCCTT. It specifies CASSPRLGAIVTEAFL.

The V gene is TRBV10-1, the J gene TRBJ2-1, with TRBD2 as a possible D gene (6 bases). CDR3 length: 17 residues. Germline CDR1 and CDR2: WNHNN and SYGVQD (reference sequence). Deletions cut 6 bases from V and 4 bases from J, with 22 bases between. CDR3 sequence (DNA): TGCGCCAGCAGCAACAAGGGACCGGGGACTGGGTACAATGAGCAGTTCTTC. It encodes CASSNKGPGTGYNEQFF.

The J gene is TRBJ2-7, the V gene TRBV19, with TRBD1 matching over 7 bases. From germline, CDR1 is LNHDA and CDR2 SQIVND (reference sequence). Trimming removed 5 bases from V and 2 bases from J; junction bases left unmatched: 9. CDR3 length equals 15 residues. CDR3: CASSRGGRAPYEQYF. The CDR3 DNA reads TGTGCCAGTAGTCGAGGGGGCAGGGCCCCCTACGAGCAGTACTTC.

This clonotype was seen repeatedly, ten times or more. V and J are TRBV20-1 and TRBJ2-1; TRBD1 agrees at 8 bases. Losses at the gene ends were 5 bases for V and 6 bases for J; bases not matched to a gene: 0. This CDR3 is 11 amino acids long. Per the germline V gene, CDR1 is DFQATT and CDR2 is SNEGSKA (reference sequence). In DNA, the CDR3 is TGCAGTGCTGGGACAGGCAATGAGCAGTTCTTC. It yields the protein CSAGTGNEQFF.

The rearrangement uses TRBV6-1 and TRBJ2-3; the D is unclear. Germline assignment: CDR1 MNHNS and CDR2 SASEGT. Trimming took 0 bases from V and 1 from J, leaving 14 bases between them. CDR3 length: 17 residues. CDR3 nucleotides: TGTGCCAGCAGTGAAGCGGTGATAGCCCTGGGCACAGATACGCAGTATTTT. Its protein is CASSEAVIALGTDTQYF.

This clonotype was recorded many times. This chain joins TRBV6-1 and TRBJ1-6, with unresolved D. The germline V gene has CDR1 MNHNS and CDR2 SASEGT. V was trimmed by 2 bases and J by 7 bases, leaving 9 bases between them. The CDR3 is made up of 14 amino acids. CDR3 DNA sequence: TGTGCCAGCAGTGAATTCGTAGACAATTCACCCCTCCACTTT. This gives the protein CASSEFVDNSPLHF.

At least ten counts were recorded for this clonotype. The rearrangement links TRBV7-9 to TRBJ2-1; D may be TRBD2 (6 bases). Germline lookup yields CDR1 SEHNR and CDR2 FQNEAQ (reference sequence). The CDR3 runs to 15 residues. V lost 1 base to trimming and J lost 9 bases, with 16 bases between them. Written as DNA, the CDR3 is TGTGCCAGCAGCTTAGAGGCCGGGAGCAGCGGTGAGCAGTTCTTC. Amino acid sequence: CASSLEAGSSGEQFF.

This clonotype was recorded many times. The chain has TRBV10-3 and TRBJ2-5; TRBD1 might be the D (6 bases). The germline V gene has CDR1 ENHRY and CDR2 SYGVKD. The CDR3 totals 12 residues. Trimming cost V 4 bases and J 5 bases, with 8 bases left between them. CDR3 bases: TGTGCCATCAGTGCGCAGGGGGAGACCCAGTACTTC. Translation: CAISAQGETQYF.

This chain connects TRBV28 to TRBJ1-2, with D hard to call. Germline CDR1 and CDR2: MDHEN and SYDVKM. The CDR3 is made up of 13 amino acids. V dropped 3 bases and J dropped 4 bases, with 9 bases sitting between them. The CDR3 reads CASSFGQVYGYTF. The CDR3 nucleotides are TGTGCCAGCAGTTTTGGGCAGGTCTATGGCTACACCTTC.

This clonotype was recorded at least ten times. The chain links TRBV12-3 or TRBV12-4 to TRBJ1-1; 10 nucleotides line up with TRBD1. The CDR3 is 18 amino acids. V lost 5 bases and J lost 1; bases outside the gene matches: 13. CDR3 loop: CASSPRGGTGEGNTEAFF. As DNA, the CDR3 is TGTGCCAGCAGTCCCCGAGGCGGGACAGGGGAGGGGAACACTGAAGCTTTCTTT.

This clonotype has a count of ten or more. V gene TRBV11-2 combines with J gene TRBJ2-3; 9 nucleotides line up with TRBD1. Unmatched junction bases numbered 19, after V lost 4 bases and J lost 2 bases. CDR1 and CDR2 from the germline V gene are SGHAT and FQNNGV. This CDR3 contains 20 residues. CDR3 protein: CASSYVWGRTGEENTDTQYF. CDR3 DNA: TGTGCCAGCAGCTATGTGTGGGGACGGACAGGGGAGGAGAACACAGATACGCAGTATTTT.

As DNA, the CDR3 is TGTGCCAGCAGCGAGGCGACGAGCTATGGCTACACCTTC. Translation: CASSEATSYGYTF. This rearrangement joins TRBV12-3 or TRBV12-4 to TRBJ1-2, with D uncertain. The CDR3 loop spans 13 amino acids. The V end lost 6 bases, the J end lost 4 bases, and 12 bases lay between the germline ends.

Ten or more counts support this clonotype. This chain joins TRBV5-8 and TRBJ2-7; D gene ambiguous. Germline CDR1 is SGHTS and CDR2 is YDEGEE. The CDR3 sequence is 14 residues long. With 0 bases removed from V and 4 bases from J, the gap between germline ends came to 11 bases. In DNA form, the CDR3 reads TGTGCCAGCAGCTTGGTCGGCCAACATTACGAGCAGTACTTC. Encoded protein: CASSLVGQHYEQYF.

This sequence joins TRBV7-2 and TRBJ2-1; 8 bases align to TRBD1. CDR1 is SGHTA, CDR2 FQGNSA, per germline. J was trimmed by 1 base and V by 5 bases; bases with no gene match: 4. This CDR3 region has 15 residues. CDR3 sequence: CASSRGQGSYNEQFF. The CDR3 DNA reads TGTGCCAGCAGCCGCGGACAGGGTTCCTACAATGAGCAGTTCTTC.

Only a few counts were recorded for this clonotype. The rearrangement uses TRBV4-1 and TRBJ1-6, with TRBD1 matching over 10 bases. Germline V gene sequence: CDR1 MGHRA, CDR2 YSYEKL. Losses at the gene ends were 4 bases for V and 9 bases for J; bases not matched to a gene: 9. CDR3 length: 16 residues. Written as DNA, the CDR3 is TGCGCCAGCAGCCTAACCGGACAGGGGGTTTCTTCACCCCTCCACTTT. Amino acids: CASSLTGQGVSSPLHF.

This clonotype came up many times. The chain links TRBV27 to TRBJ2-1; D may match TRBD1 or TRBD2 (6 bases each). The CDR3 contains 13 residues. Germline CDR1 and CDR2: MNHEY and SMNVEV (reference sequence). V was pared by 8 bases and J by 6 bases, with 14 bases between. CDR3 DNA: TGTGCCAGCGGTAAGGGGGGACGCAATGAGCAGTTCTTC. This codes for CASGKGGRNEQFF.

The chain recombines TRBV11-3 with TRBJ2-1; D remains unclear. Germline V lookup: CDR1 SGHNT, CDR2 YENEEA. Trimming cost V 0 bases and J 3 bases, with 12 bases left between them. The CDR3 has 16 amino acids. CDR3 sequence reads: CASSLDPGRVYNEQFF. Here the CDR3 DNA reads TGTGCCAGCAGCTTAGATCCGGGTAGGGTCTACAATGAGCAGTTCTTC.

The CDR3 spells CASRPTGGEQYF. The DNA for the CDR3 is TGTGCCAGCAGACCCACAGGGGGCGAGCAGTACTTC. The gene calls are TRBV6-1 and TRBJ2-7, with TRBD1 matching 8 bases. CDR1 is MNHNS and CDR2 is SASEGT in the germline V gene. Unmatched junction bases numbered 4, after V lost 6 bases and J lost 6 bases. The CDR3 spans 12 residues.

As to this clonotype: This may be a read error: a much more frequent sequence differs by one nucleotide. The chain couples TRBV27 to TRBJ2-7, with 9 bases lining up with TRBD1. The CDR3 is 16 residues long. Germline CDR1 MNHEY, CDR2 SMNVEV (reference sequence). The CDR3 coding sequence is TGTGCCGGCAGTTGGGGAACCGGGACAGGGACCTACGAGCAGTACTTC. Its translation is CAGSWGTGTGTYEQYF.

This clonotype has just a few counts. The chain recombines TRBV25-1 with TRBJ2-7; D remains ambiguous. This CDR3 region has 14 residues. The germline V gene has CDR1 MGHDK and CDR2 SYGVNS. Deletions cut 1 base from V and 2 bases from J, with 9 bases between. CDR3 nucleotide sequence: TGTGCCAGCAGTGAATCGTTTACCCCCTACGAGCAGTACTTC. This translates into CASSESFTPYEQYF.

There are many counts of this clonotype. V gene TRBV6-1 combines with J gene TRBJ1-1, with TRBD1 matching 9 bases. The CDR3 runs to 17 residues. The V gene end was trimmed by 4 bases and the J gene end by 5 bases; junction bases not matched to a gene: 14. Germline V lookup: CDR1 MNHNS, CDR2 SASEGT. CDR3 bases: TGTGCCAGCAGTGGTTACTCCGGCGGGACAGGGAGAACTGAAGCTTTCTTT. Amino acids: CASSGYSGGTGRTEAFF.

This clonotype was detected many times. V gene TRBV6-1 combines with J gene TRBJ2-7, with 11 bases fitting TRBD1. V was pared by 0 bases and J by 4 bases, with 2 bases of the junction left unmatched. The V gene's germline CDR1 is MNHNS and CDR2 SASEGT. CDR3 length: 15 amino acids. The CDR3 reads CASSEAGTGGYEQYF. The CDR3, as DNA: TGTGCCAGCAGTGAAGCGGGGACAGGGGGGTACGAGCAGTACTTC.

This clonotype was observed a few times. This chain joins TRBV20-1 and TRBJ1-5; 8 bases are a match to TRBD1. The ends lost 3 bases at V and 1 base at J; junction bases unmatched: 8. Germline lookup yields CDR1 DFQATT and CDR2 SNEGSKA (reference sequence). This CDR3 region has 16 residues. CDR3 sequence: CSARYRGFESNQPQHF. DNA of the CDR3: TGCAGTGCTAGGTACAGGGGGTTTGAGAGCAATCAGCCCCAGCATTTT.

Only a few counts were recorded for this clonotype. The gene calls are TRBV29-1 and TRBJ2-1, with 9 bases lining up with TRBD2. After removal of 1 base from V and 2 bases from J, the junction contained 9 bases not matched to a gene. This CDR3 region has 17 residues. Per the germline V gene, CDR1 is SQVTM and CDR2 is ANQGSEA. The DNA of the CDR3 is TGCAGCGTTGAAGGTATTGTTAGCGGGAGCGCCTACAATGAGCAGTTCTTC. This sequence encodes CSVEGIVSGSAYNEQFF.

This clonotype was picked up many times. The chain has TRBV5-1 and TRBJ2-1; D is unclear. There are 15 residues in the CDR3. Trimming took 1 base from V and 0 from J, leaving 8 bases between them. Germline values: CDR1 SGHRS, CDR2 YFSETQ. Here the CDR3 reads CASSLSASSYNEQFF. CDR3 nucleotides: TGCGCCAGCAGCTTGAGCGCTAGCTCCTACAATGAGCAGTTCTTC.

This clonotype was picked up many times. V is TRBV11-2 and J is TRBJ1-1, with 11 bases lining up with TRBD1. The V segment lost 5 bases and the J segment 3 bases; nucleotides outside the gene matches: 14. Germline V gives CDR1 SGHAT, CDR2 FQNNGV. This CDR3 comprises 18 residues. The CDR3 sequence: CASSPRTGGGRMDTEAFF. The CDR3 DNA sequence: TGTGCCAGCAGCCCCCGGACAGGGGGCGGTAGAATGGACACTGAAGCTTTCTTT.